The rows below give T cell receptor beta chains drawn from one sample of a study of T-cell memory formation after mild COVID-19. Via MiXCR, TCRdb re-called the 5' RACE reads, giving one row per CDR3 protein. This sample has approximately 570,000 distinct CDR3 sequences, with more than 15% found just once. The sample taken for sequencing was PBMCs or a T cell subset sorted from them (not recorded which). The receptors here all came from an adult woman who had mild COVID-19 (a few samples of this study predate the infection). Cell type and time point are not known. Both conserved end residues are part of each CDR3. A D gene is named only where the DNA matches it firmly. Size is omitted from some rows. Given values are once, few, many or a class for expanded clones.

J | V | D | size | CDR3 | DNA
TRBJ2-5 | TRBV10-3 | NA | NA | CAISESGVFQETQYF | TGTGCCATCAGTGAGTCCGGGGTTTTCCAAGAGACCCAGTACTTC
TRBJ2-5 | TRBV12-3/TRBV12-4 | TRBD1 | NA | CASRMDRRQETQYF | TGTGCCAGCAGGATGGACAGGCGACAAGAGACCCAGTACTTC
TRBJ2-6 | TRBV27 | NA | NA | CASSSGHSGANVLTF | TGTGCCAGCAGTTCCGGACACTCTGGGGCCAACGTCCTGACTTTC
TRBJ1-1 | TRBV6-5 | NA | NA | CASIPNPGWADTEAFF | TGTGCCAGCATTCCAAACCCGGGATGGGCGGACACTGAAGCTTTCTTT
TRBJ1-1 | TRBV6-1 | NA | NA | CASSEITGEAFF | TGTGCCAGCAGTGAGATCACAGGCGAAGCTTTCTTT
TRBJ2-2 | TRBV28 | NA | NA | CASSFVGASTGELFF | TGTGCCAGCAGTTTTGTGGGGGCCAGTACCGGGGAGCTGTTTTTT
TRBJ2-2 | TRBV3-1 | TRBD2 | NA | CASSHVQRTSGAGELFF | TGTGCCAGCAGCCATGTGCAGAGGACTAGCGGGGCCGGGGAGCTGTTTTTT
TRBJ2-2 | TRBV5-1 | NA | NA | CASRRGDTGELFF | TGCGCCAGCAGGAGGGGGGACACCGGGGAGCTGTTTTTT
TRBJ1-1 | TRBV5-8 | NA | NA | CASSLGATMNTEAFF | TGTGCCAGCAGCTTGGGGGCCACCATGAACACTGAAGCTTTCTTT
TRBJ1-2 | TRBV6-6 | NA | NA | CASSYSDTNGYTF | TGTGCCAGCAGTTACTCTGACACTAATGGCTACACCTTC
TRBJ2-3 | TRBV7-9 | NA | few | CASSSVSGTDTQYF | TGTGCCAGCAGTTCAGTTTCGGGTACAGATACGCAGTATTTT
TRBJ1-2 | TRBV7-9 | NA | NA | CASSLDWASGTF | NA
TRBJ2-3 | TRBV30 | NA | NA | CAWSYQGTQYF | TGTGCCTGGAGTTACCAGGGTACGCAGTATTTT
TRBJ2-3 | TRBV3-1 | NA | NA | CASSQGRTRNTQYF | TGTGCCAGCAGCCAAGGAAGGACCCGGAATACGCAGTATTTT
TRBJ1-2 | TRBV12-3/TRBV12-4 | NA | many | CASSLGRGYGYTF | TGTGCCAGCAGCTTAGGCAGGGGCTATGGCTACACCTTC
TRBJ2-1 | TRBV24-1 | NA | NA | CATRGQANYNEQFF | TGTGCCACCAGGGGTCAGGCCAATTACAATGAGCAGTTCTTC